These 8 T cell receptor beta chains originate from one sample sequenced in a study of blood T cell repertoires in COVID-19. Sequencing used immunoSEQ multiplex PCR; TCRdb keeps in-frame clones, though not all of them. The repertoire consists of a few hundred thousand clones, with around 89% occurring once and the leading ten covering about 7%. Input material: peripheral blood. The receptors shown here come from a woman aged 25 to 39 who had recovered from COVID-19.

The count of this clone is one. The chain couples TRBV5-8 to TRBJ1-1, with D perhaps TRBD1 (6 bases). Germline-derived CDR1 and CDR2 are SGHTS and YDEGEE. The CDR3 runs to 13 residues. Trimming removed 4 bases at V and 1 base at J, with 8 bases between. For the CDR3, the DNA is TGTGCCAGCAGCCGCAGGGGGAACACTGAAGCTTTCTTT. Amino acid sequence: CASSRRGNTEAFF.

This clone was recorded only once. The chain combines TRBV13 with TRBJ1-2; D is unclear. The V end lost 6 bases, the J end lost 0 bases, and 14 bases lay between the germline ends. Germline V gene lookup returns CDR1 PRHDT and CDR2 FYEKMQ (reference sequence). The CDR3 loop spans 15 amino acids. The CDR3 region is CASRETGKPNYGYTF. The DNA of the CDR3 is TGTGCCAGCAGAGAAACGGGGAAACCTAACTATGGCTACACCTTC. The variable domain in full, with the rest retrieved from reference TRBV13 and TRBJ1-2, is AAGVIQSPRHLIKEKRETATLKCYPIPRHDTVYWYQQGPGQDPQFLISFYEKMQSDKGSIPDRFSAQQFSDYHSELNMSSLELGDSALYFCASRETGKPNYGYTFGSGTRLTVV.

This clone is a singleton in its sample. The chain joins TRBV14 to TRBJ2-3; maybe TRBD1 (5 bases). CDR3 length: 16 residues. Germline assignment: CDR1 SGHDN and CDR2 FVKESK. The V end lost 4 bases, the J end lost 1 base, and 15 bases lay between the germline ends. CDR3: CASSPTRDIRTDTQYF. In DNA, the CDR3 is TGTGCCAGCAGCCCAACCAGGGATATTCGCACAGATACGCAGTATTTT.

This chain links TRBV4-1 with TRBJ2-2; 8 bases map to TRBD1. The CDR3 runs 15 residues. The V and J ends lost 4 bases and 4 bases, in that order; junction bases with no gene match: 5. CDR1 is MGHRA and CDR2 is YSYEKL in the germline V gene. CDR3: CASSPDRVGTGELFF. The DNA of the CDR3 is TGCGCCAGCAGCCCGGACAGGGTCGGCACCGGGGAGCTGTTTTTT.

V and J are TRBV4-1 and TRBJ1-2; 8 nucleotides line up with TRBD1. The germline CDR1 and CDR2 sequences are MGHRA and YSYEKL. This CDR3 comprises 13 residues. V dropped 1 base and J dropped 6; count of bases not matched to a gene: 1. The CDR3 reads CASSQVQGDGYTF. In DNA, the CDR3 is TGCGCCAGCAGCCAAGTACAGGGGGATGGCTACACCTTC.

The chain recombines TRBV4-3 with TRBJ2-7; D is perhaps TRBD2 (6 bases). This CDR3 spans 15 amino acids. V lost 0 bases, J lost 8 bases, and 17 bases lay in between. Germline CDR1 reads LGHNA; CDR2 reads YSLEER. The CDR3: CASSQDLGGRRKQYF. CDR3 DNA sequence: TGCGCCAGCAGCCAAGATTTGGGAGGTCGGAGGAAGCAGTACTTC.

CDR3 sequence: CASSQDRRGGLDTQYF. CDR3 sequence (DNA): TGTGCCAGCAGCCAAGATCGGCGGGGGGGCCTGGATACGCAGTATTTT. The gene calls are TRBV4-2 and TRBJ2-3; 9 nucleotides match TRBD2. Unmatched junction bases numbered 7, after V lost 0 bases and J lost 6 bases. Germline lookup yields CDR1 LGHNA and CDR2 YNFKEQ. The CDR3 contains 16 residues.

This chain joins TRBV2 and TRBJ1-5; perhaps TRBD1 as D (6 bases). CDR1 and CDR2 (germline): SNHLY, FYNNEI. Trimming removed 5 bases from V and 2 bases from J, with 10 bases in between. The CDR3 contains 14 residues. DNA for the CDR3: TGTGCCAGCAGTCGACAGGAGGGCAATCAGCCCCAGCATTTT. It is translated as CASSRQEGNQPQHF.